This TCR beta chain came from a study of cytomegalovirus exposure and HLA in healthy donors. CDR3 length equals 15 residues. The germline V gene has CDR1 MNHNS and CDR2 SASEGT. Trimming left V 8 bases short and J 5 bases short, with 16 bases between. The PCR made use of 60 Vbeta and 13 Jbeta primers. The data were produced by immunoSEQ multiplex PCR, yet TCRdb's version contains in-frame clones alone and is incomplete. The data hold 150,000 or so clones, with roughly 80% observed a single time. This clone was seen once. V is TRBV6-1 and J is TRBJ1-6; D possibly corresponds to TRBD1 (6 bases). The sequenced sample was PBMCs. The source of this sequence is a woman in her forties or fifties in good health and CMV-seropositive. The CDR3 sequence is CASRDERGNNSPLHF. The CDR3 coding sequence is TGTGCCAGCCGGGACGAAAGGGGGAATAATTCACCCCTCCACTTT.